The following is a T cell receptor (beta chain) sequence with its context. Data came from immunoSEQ multiplex PCR; TCRdb stores just in-frame clones and leaves some out. The sample carries about 330,000 clones, around 83% recorded once. The ends lost 4 bases at V and 1 base at J; junction bases unmatched: 6. CDR3 length: 16 amino acids. From germline, CDR1 is SGHNT and CDR2 YYREEE (reference sequence). The sample comes from a study of blood T cell repertoires in COVID-19. Sequenced input: peripheral blood. The chain uses TRBV5-4 and TRBJ1-3, with 9 positions matching TRBD1. The TCR sequence derives from a woman between 50 and 59 years old with acute or convalescent COVID-19. As DNA, the CDR3 is TGTGCCAGCAGCCCACCAGACAGGGGGTCTGGAAACACCATATATTTT. It yields the protein CASSPPDRGSGNTIYF.